This T cell receptor (beta chain) was captured in a study of blood T cell repertoires in COVID-19. Turning to the study itself: PBMCs, B-cell-depleted T cells, or T cells provided the cDNA or gDNA that made up the material.

The J segment lost 5 bases and the V segment lost 3 bases, leaving 6 bases of the junction unmatched. CDR1 is MNHEY and CDR2 is SMNVEV in the germline V gene (reference sequence). The CDR3 length is 15 residues. Assay used: immunoSEQ multiplex PCR; TCRdb lists only in-frame clones, some missing. The sample lists around 310,000 clones; 80% to 95% were seen once. The V and J genes are TRBV27 and TRBJ1-1; TRBD1 matches at 10 bases. The TCR originated in a woman aged 25 to 45 with COVID-19, enrolled during active disease. The sequencing input was peripheral blood. As DNA, the CDR3 is TGTGCCAGCAGTTTCGATCCGGACAGGGGGACTGAAGCTTTCTTT. Translation: CASSFDPDRGTEAFF.